Here is one TCR beta chain with its context. The antigen it binds to is not known. It has no much larger one-base neighbor in the sample; base qualities were not kept. The immunoSEQ Assay, a bias-controlled multiplex PCR, was used to amplify TCRbeta CDR3 regions from genomic DNA. The paper's processing steps were these. Nucleated cell counts per sample were estimated from amplification of reference gene primers within the assay. Sequence reads were collapsed and filtered to measure the absolute abundance of every unique TCRbeta CDR3 rearrangement. For each sample, productive Simpson clonality was calculated as the square root of Simpson's diversity index over productive rearrangements. TCRdb carries this immuneACCESS record with in-frame sequences only. Its versions omit some clonotypes, under half of them owing to an unresolved V gene in the studies checked, with the rest unexplained. V, J and clone size were drawn from that table, and D and trimming were deduced from the DNA. The sample has fewer than 350,000 clones on record, approximately 86% of them singletons. About 1% of the sample belongs to the ten largest clones.

This entry belongs to a study of blood T cell repertoires in COVID-19 (dated by TCRdb to 2020 to 2022). Background on the whole study: Samples from collaborators originated in the United States, Italy and Spain and spanned both the acute and convalescent phases of COVID-19. The prospective study material was composed of cDNA or gDNA derived from T cells, B-cell-depleted T cells, or PBMCs. Subjects who had been exposed to COVID-19, were actively infected with it, or had recovered from it provided the deeply sampled blood TCRbeta repertoires that made up the dataset. The repertoires were released in a freely available public database meant as a resource for research on the immune response to SARS-CoV-2. Samples came from the ongoing ImmuneRACE study (first 160 participants) plus 1,254 subjects from 6 global collaborators. The sample metadata nearly always contained a de-identified subject ID, COVID-19 status, age in years and sex. HLA class I and class II types, where available, came from metadata supplied by the sample provider rather than from assay-based typing. Beyond this particular receptor, the publication reports: The amount of clinical and demographic metadata varied by source and participant and was provided uncurated.

Participants in the prospective study were enrolled through a virtual design, were aged about 18 to 100 years, and lived in 20 to 30 United States geographic areas. In the prospective study, cohorts were assigned on the basis of participant-reported clinical history obtained from a screening survey and a study questionnaire. ImmuneRACE Cohort 3 recovered participants were defined by two consecutive negative NP/OP PCR tests, healthcare professional clearance, or symptom resolution. In the prospective study, mobile phlebotomists collected whole blood, serum and a nasopharyngeal or oropharyngeal swab from each participant. Prospective study participants could optionally give additional blood draws and questionnaires over an approximately 2-month period. Prospective study blood samples were shipped either frozen or at room temperature before DNA extraction. Taken from cysteine to phenylalanine, the CDR3 has 19 residues. Only the CDR3 DNA stays, 57 bases, in frame from base 1. The germline V gene sets CDR1 to MDHEN and CDR2 to SYDVKM. Trimming costs V 1 base and J 4 bases, and their ends lie 26 bases apart.

This chain is built from TRBV28 and TRBJ2-7, with TRBD1 tentatively as D gene (6 bases match). This TCR was recovered from a woman under 40 who had recovered from COVID-19. The sequencing sample was made of PBMCs or T cells enriched from blood (not recorded which). The CDR3 protein sequence reads: CASSLFSSWGTPSPYEQYF. The nucleotide sequence is TGTGCCAGCAGTTTATTCTCTTCATGGGGGACACCCTCTCCTTACGAGCAGTACTTC.